Listed here are 11 T cell receptor beta chains from one sample, sequenced in a study of T cells in women clearing cervical HPV infection. The assay was immunoSEQ multiplex PCR, and TCRdb's table has in-frame clones only and misses some. The data show 45,000 to 55,000 clones, and the top ten clones hold about 0.97%. The sequenced sample consisted of blood buffy coat. The receptors were sampled from a woman between 18 and 70 years old with a cervical HPV16 infection that either progressed to CIN3+ or cleared (not recorded which).

In regard to this clone: The read ends 3 residues early relative to the CDR3; the germline J gene fills the gap. V gene TRBV29-1 combines with J gene TRBJ2-5; the match to TRBD2 covers 10 bases. In germline, CDR1 is SQVTM, CDR2 ANQGSEA. The CDR3 extends over 15 amino acids. The covered CDR3 bases are TGCAGCGTTGACAAGCGGGGGGGCAACACAGATACC. This translates into CSVDKRGGNTDT. The full CDR3 reads CSVDKRGGNTDTQYF.

Notes on this clone: The read is 3 residues too short to cover the CDR3 end, so that end is filled in from the germline J gene. The chain is built from TRBV7-2 and TRBJ1-2, with TRBD1 as a possible D gene (5 bases). The CDR3 consists of 15 residues. CDR1 is SGHTA and CDR2 is FQGNSA in the germline V gene. Incomplete CDR3 DNA: TGTGCCAGCAGCTCGAGCCCGGGACTACAATACGAC. Translation gives CASSSSPGLQYD. The full CDR3 sequence reads CASSSSPGLQYDYTF. Full variable domain (outside the CDR3, taken from reference TRBV7-2 and TRBJ1-2): GAGVSQSPSNKVTEKGKDVELRCDPISGHTALYWYRQSLGQGLEFLIYFQGNSAPDKSGLPSDRFSAERTGGSVSTLTIQRTQQEDSAVYLCASSSSPGLQYDYTFGSGTRLTVV.

Details on this clone: The read finishes 3 residues shy of the CDR3 end, and the germline J gene is used to complete it. The V and J genes are TRBV16 and TRBJ2-1; 8 nucleotides agree with TRBD2. V lost 6 bases to trimming and J lost 0 bases; unmatched junction nucleotides: 4. The V gene's germline CDR1 is KGHSY and CDR2 FQNENV. This CDR3 is built from 15 residues. The DNA read from the CDR3 is TGTGCCAGCAGACTCGGGGGGGTCTCCTACAATGAG. Translation gives CASRLGGVSYNE. The entire CDR3 is CASRLGGVSYNEQFF.

Concerning this clone itself: The CDR3 end falls 3 residues outside the read, so it is completed with the germline J gene. The chain couples TRBV5-1 to TRBJ2-7, with a tentative D call TRBD1 (6 bases). Germline values: CDR1 SGHRS, CDR2 YFSETQ. CDR3 length: 14 amino acids. Trimming removed 2 bases at V and 2 bases at J, with 11 bases between. The CDR3 spells CASSLTRTAYEQYF. The covered CDR3 bases are TGCGCCAGCAGCTTAACCAGGACAGCCTACGAG.

A word on this clone: The read halts 3 residues ahead of the CDR3 end, with the missing end drawn from the germline J gene. The chain recombines TRBV4-1 with TRBJ2-2; 8 bases are a match to TRBD1. This CDR3 has 17 amino acids. V shed 3 bases, J shed 2 bases, and the junction held 8 bases outside the gene matches. Germline CDR1 reads MGHRA; CDR2 reads YSYEKL. The CDR3 bases that were read are TGCGCCAGCAGCCACCCGGACAGGGAGGAAAACACCGGGGAG. Translating gives CASSHPDREENTGE. From start to end, the CDR3 is CASSHPDREENTGELFF.

On this clone: Read coverage stops 3 residues before the CDR3 terminus; the germline J gene supplies the remainder. V gene TRBV19 combines with J gene TRBJ1-5, with 8 bases fitting TRBD1. Germline assignment: CDR1 LNHDA and CDR2 SQIVND (reference sequence). The CDR3 runs to 15 residues. The V and J ends lost 9 bases and 6 bases, in that order; junction bases with no gene match: 13. The CDR3 region is CASSPGQGGFQPQHF. CDR3 DNA, as far as it was read: TGTGCCAGCAGCCCCGGACAGGGAGGGTTTCAGCCC.

A note on this clone: The read gets to within 3 residues of the CDR3 end, and the germline J gene fills in the rest. The gene calls are TRBV7-6 and TRBJ1-6; 7 bases are a match to TRBD1. This CDR3 has 15 amino acids. The germline CDR1 and CDR2 sequences are SGHVS and FNYEAQ. With 1 base clipped from V and 7 bases from J, the junction kept 4 bases outside the gene matches. CDR3: CASSLGTGQNSPLHF. Incomplete CDR3 DNA: TGTGCCAGCAGCTTAGGGACAGGACAGAATTCACCC.

The CDR3 reads CSSSTGGYEQYF. CDR3 DNA, as far as it was read: TGCAGCTCATCGACAGGGGGTTACGAG. The chain has TRBV29-1 and TRBJ2-7, with 9 bases identical to TRBD1. Read data end 3 residues before the CDR3 end; the end is taken from the germline J gene. There are 12 residues in the CDR3. The trim removed 8 bases at V and 4 bases at J, leaving 6 bases unmatched. Germline V gene data show CDR1 as SQVTM and CDR2 as ANQGSEA.

As regards this clone: The junction does not match germline at one end; this may be a read error. The missing CDR3 end, 3 residues past where the read stops, is filled in from the germline J gene. The rearrangement links TRBV19 to TRBJ1-2; TRBD1 aligns across 8 bases. CDR3 length equals 14 residues. The V gene's germline CDR1 is LNHDA and CDR2 SQIVND (reference sequence). The sequenced part of the CDR3 DNA is TGTGCCAGCAGTACAAACAGGGGGTCGGAGACC. Its translation: CASSTNRGSET. The full CDR3 reads CASSTNRGSETYTF.

Note on this clone: The sequence runs out 3 residues before the end of the CDR3; the remainder is reconstructed from the germline J gene. V gene TRBV7-9 combines with J gene TRBJ2-5; a possible D gene is TRBD2 (5 bases). Per the germline V gene, CDR1 is SEHNR and CDR2 is FQNEAQ (reference sequence). The CDR3 extends over 15 amino acids. The V end lost 5 bases, the J end lost 2 bases, and 15 bases lay between the germline ends. The CDR3 is CASSPRGDVQETQYF. The CDR3 DNA, read in part, is TGTGCCAGCAGCCCCCGGGGAGACGTTCAAGAGACC.

A remark on this clone: The read stops 3 residues short of the end of the CDR3; the missing end is completed from the germline J gene. The chain links TRBV6-1 to TRBJ2-7; perhaps TRBD1 as D (5 bases). Germline lookup yields CDR1 MNHNS and CDR2 SASEGT. CDR3 length equals 15 residues. V shed 1 base and J shed 4 bases, with 14 bases lying between them. The CDR3 DNA, read in part, is TGTGCCAGCAGTGAAGGGCAGGGAAATATATACGAG. This translates into CASSEGQGNIYE. The whole CDR3 protein is CASSEGQGNIYEQYF.